This TCR beta chain came from a study of OX40 agonist ivuxolimab in advanced cancers. Produced via immunoSEQ multiplex PCR; TCRdb's table is partial and in-frame only. The table has about 130,000 clones, approximately 90% seen once. The CDR3 has 16 amino acids. CDR1 is MDHEN and CDR2 is SYDVKM in the germline V gene. Trimming took 10 bases from V and 8 from J, leaving 27 bases between them. The V and J genes are TRBV28 and TRBJ2-1, with D tentatively TRBD1 (6 bases). The material was CD4+ or CD8+ T cells sorted from blood, obtained in a trial of the OX40 agonist ivuxolimab. The receptor was derived from an adult with an advanced solid tumor such as melanoma, head and neck, liver or kidney cancer. CDR3 coding DNA: TGTGCCACCAGAAATATCCGGGACATAGAATTCGATGAGCAGTTCTTC. Its translation is CATRNIRDIEFDEQFF. The complete variable domain, with remaining parts taken from reference TRBV28 and TRBJ2-1, reads DVKVTQSSRYLVKRTGEKVFLECVQDMDHENMFWYRQDPGLGLRLIYFSYDVKMKEKGDIPEGYSVSREKKERFSLILESASTNQTSMYLCATRNIRDIEFDEQFFGPGTRLTVL.